A single sample gave rise to the 15 T cell receptor beta chains below, sequenced in a study of blood T cell repertoires in COVID-19. The assay was immunoSEQ multiplex PCR, and TCRdb's table has in-frame clones only and misses some. The sample has about 87,000 clones, about 83% seen once. Sample: peripheral blood. The receptors shown here come from a woman between 65 and 79 years old with acute or convalescent COVID-19.

V gene TRBV11-2 combines with J gene TRBJ1-4, with 9 bases aligning to TRBD1. J was trimmed by 6 bases and V by 3 bases; bases with no gene match: 5. This CDR3 spans 15 amino acids. Germline-derived CDR1 and CDR2 are SGHAT and FQNNGV. CDR3 DNA sequence: TGTGCCAGCAGCTTGACAGGGGGAAGTGATGAAAAACTGTTTTTT. As protein: CASSLTGGSDEKLFF.

The CDR3 DNA follows: TGTGCCAGCAGTTTAACAGGACAGGGCCTTAACTATGGCTACACCTTC. Its protein product is CASSLTGQGLNYGYTF. This chain connects TRBV28 to TRBJ1-2; 8 bases fit TRBD1. Germline CDR1 reads MDHEN; CDR2 reads SYDVKM. The V and J ends lost 2 bases and 1 base, in that order; junction bases with no gene match: 6. The CDR3 is made up of 16 amino acids.

The V gene is TRBV24-1, the J gene TRBJ1-4; D gene uncertain. Trimming removed 4 bases from V and 8 bases from J, with 10 bases in between. The CDR3 extends over 13 amino acids. Per germline, CDR1 KGHDR and CDR2 SFDVKD. CDR3 nucleotide sequence: TGTGCCACCAGTGAGGCGGGGAACGAAAAACTGTTTTTT. The encoded protein is CATSEAGNEKLFF.

V usage is TRBV2 and J usage is TRBJ1-1, with no clear D. Germline CDR1 reads SNHLY; CDR2 reads FYNNEI. Trimming cost V 6 bases and J 1 base, with 9 bases left between them. This CDR3 has 13 residues. DNA of the CDR3: TGTGCCAGCAGATCGGGTGGGAACACTGAAGCTTTCTTT. It is translated as CASRSGGNTEAFF.

This chain connects TRBV29-1 to TRBJ1-1, with a possible D match to TRBD1 (5 bases). Germline CDR1 is SQVTM and CDR2 is ANQGSEA. Trimming cost V 1 base and J 3 bases, with 18 bases left between them. CDR3 length equals 16 residues. CDR3 region: CSVEVRHRIWYTEAFF. CDR3 DNA sequence: TGCAGCGTTGAAGTCCGCCACAGGATTTGGTACACTGAAGCTTTCTTT.

V and J are TRBV18 and TRBJ2-1; 11 bases line up with TRBD1. Germline trimming cut 6 bases from V and 5 bases from J; bases unmatched to any gene: 12. CDR3 size: 17 residues. Germline V gene lookup returns CDR1 KGHSH and CDR2 LQKENI. CDR3 sequence (DNA): TGTGCCAGCTCCCCCTTCGTGCGGACAGGGGGCCACAATGAGCAGTTCTTC. Translating gives CASSPFVRTGGHNEQFF.

The chain links TRBV28 to TRBJ1-3; the match to TRBD1 covers 8 bases. Germline values: CDR1 MDHEN, CDR2 SYDVKM. Losses at the gene ends were 5 bases for V and 4 bases for J; bases not matched to a gene: 7. The CDR3 is 15 amino acids. The CDR3 is CASSPRTGWGNTIYF. The CDR3 DNA is TGTGCCAGCAGTCCCCGGACAGGGTGGGGAAACACCATATATTTT.

In the case of this clone: A junction boundary mismatches the germline segment, possibly from a read error. The V call is TRBV19, the J call TRBJ2-3; the D is unclear. Germline lookup yields CDR1 LNHDA and CDR2 SQIVND (reference sequence). The length of the CDR3 is 11 residues. In DNA, the CDR3 is TGTGCCAGTAGTATAAATGGCCTCATGGATTTT. Protein product: CASSINGLMDF.

The chain links TRBV3-1 (or the pseudogene TRBV3-2) to TRBJ1-1; the match to TRBD1 covers 7 bases. Germline V gene sequence: CDR1 LGHDT, CDR2 YNNKEL (reference sequence). J gave up 3 bases and V 3 bases, and 4 bases lay outside the gene matches. The CDR3 loop spans 14 amino acids. The CDR3 bases are TGTGCCAGCAGCCAGCGGGACAGCGACACTGAAGCTTTCTTT. Protein: CASSQRDSDTEAFF.

The chain is built from TRBV11-2 and TRBJ2-1; D may be TRBD2 (6 bases). CDR1 and CDR2 from the germline V gene are SGHAT and FQNNGV. The CDR3 runs 17 residues. Trimming pared 0 bases from V and 7 bases from J, leaving 19 bases between. The CDR3: CASSLEPGRDSLNEQFF. As DNA, the CDR3 is TGTGCCAGCAGCTTAGAGCCCGGGCGGGACTCCCTGAATGAGCAGTTCTTC.

The chain couples TRBV5-1 to TRBJ1-1; TRBD1 agrees at 7 bases. This CDR3 has 15 amino acids. In germline, CDR1 is SGHRS, CDR2 YFSETQ. J lost 3 bases, V lost 4 bases, and 9 bases had no gene match. CDR3 amino acids: CASSPSTGSDTEAFF. As DNA, the CDR3 is TGCGCCAGCAGCCCTTCGACAGGGTCGGACACTGAAGCTTTCTTT. Based on the CDR3 plus reference TRBV5-1 and TRBJ1-1, the full variable domain is KAGVTQTPRYLIKTRGQQVTLSCSPISGHRSVSWYQQTPGQGLQFLFEYFSETQRNKGNFPGRFSGRQFSNSRSEMNVSTLELGDSALYLCASSPSTGSDTEAFFGQGTRLTVV.

The gene calls are TRBV7-2 and TRBJ1-2, with TRBD1 matching 8 bases. This CDR3 comprises 15 residues. The germline gives CDR1 SGHTA, CDR2 FQGNSA. V dropped 5 bases and J dropped 4; count of bases not matched to a gene: 9. This CDR3 reads CASSPVHRGSYGYTF. DNA for the CDR3: TGTGCCAGCAGCCCCGTCCACAGGGGGTCCTATGGCTACACCTTC.

The chain joins TRBV7-2 to TRBJ2-3; 8 bases are shared with TRBD2. V lost 5 bases and J lost 0; bases outside the gene matches: 4. Germline CDR1 reads SGHTA; CDR2 reads FQGNSA. The CDR3 runs 15 residues. The CDR3 region is CASSRGGGSTDTQYF. The CDR3 nucleotides read TGTGCCAGCAGCCGGGGCGGGGGGAGCACAGATACGCAGTATTTT. Complete variable domain (other parts from reference TRBV7-2 and TRBJ2-3): GAGVSQSPSNKVTEKGKDVELRCDPISGHTALYWYRQSLGQGLEFLIYFQGNSAPDKSGLPSDRFSAERTGGSVSTLTIQRTQQEDSAVYLCASSRGGGSTDTQYFGPGTRLTVL.

V usage is TRBV19 and J usage is TRBJ2-2; TRBD1 is a possible D gene (6 bases). This CDR3 spans 15 amino acids. V gave up 4 bases and J gave up 1 base, with 10 bases separating them. Germline V gene lookup returns CDR1 LNHDA and CDR2 SQIVND (reference sequence). For the CDR3, the DNA is TGTGCCAGTAGTACGGAGACAGGGAACACCGGGGAGCTGTTTTTT. This gives the protein CASSTETGNTGELFF.

A few counts support this clone. The chain links TRBV12-3 or TRBV12-4 to TRBJ2-7; no clear D. Trimming stripped 4 bases from V and 4 bases from J, with 8 bases between. This CDR3 spans 12 amino acids. The DNA of the CDR3 is TGTGCCAGCAGTTCCTTCCCGTACGAGCAGTACTTC. Its translation: CASSSFPYEQYF.